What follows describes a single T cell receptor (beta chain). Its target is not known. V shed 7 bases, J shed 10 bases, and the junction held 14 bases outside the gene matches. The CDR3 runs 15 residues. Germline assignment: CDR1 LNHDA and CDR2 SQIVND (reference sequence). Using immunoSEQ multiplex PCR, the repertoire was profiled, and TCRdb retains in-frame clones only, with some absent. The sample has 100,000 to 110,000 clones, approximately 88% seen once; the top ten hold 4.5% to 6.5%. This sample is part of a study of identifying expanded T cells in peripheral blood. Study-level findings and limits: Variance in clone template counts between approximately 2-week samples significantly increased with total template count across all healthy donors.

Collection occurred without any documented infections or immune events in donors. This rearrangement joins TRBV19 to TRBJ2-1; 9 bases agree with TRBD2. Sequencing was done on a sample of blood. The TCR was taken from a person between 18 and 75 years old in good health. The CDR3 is CASTQTSGAPSEQFF. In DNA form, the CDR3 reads TGTGCCAGTACCCAGACTAGCGGAGCTCCGTCGGAGCAGTTCTTC.